Listed here are 27 T cell receptor beta chains from one sample, sequenced in a study of cytomegalovirus exposure and HLA in healthy donors. PCR was performed using 60 Vbeta and 13 Jbeta primers. Assay used: immunoSEQ multiplex PCR; TCRdb lists only in-frame clones, some missing. The data hold about 170,000 clones, with 75% to 85% observed a single time. The sequencing sample was made of PBMCs. The receptor source for this set is a female donor in good health and CMV-seronegative.

The chain links TRBV19 to TRBJ2-7; D is possibly TRBD2 (6 bases). V was trimmed by 5 bases and J by 3 bases, leaving 17 bases between them. The CDR3 has 15 residues. Per germline, CDR1 LNHDA and CDR2 SQIVND (reference sequence). The CDR3 region is CASSLPGLSLYEQYF. CDR3 coding DNA: TGTGCCAGTAGTCTACCGGGACTCTCTCTCTACGAGCAGTACTTC.

The chain is built from TRBV6-5 and TRBJ2-2, with D maybe TRBD1 (6 bases). Germline loops: CDR1 MNHEY, CDR2 SVGAGI. The CDR3 totals 14 residues. V lost 7 bases and J lost 6, with 15 bases in between. This CDR3 is CASTASQGSGELFF. DNA of the CDR3: TGTGCCAGCACCGCTTCCCAGGGGTCCGGGGAGCTGTTTTTT.

The CDR3 nucleotides are TGTGCCAGCAGCGGAGGAGGCACTGAAGCTTTCTTT. It yields the protein CASSGGGTEAFF. The V and J genes are TRBV5-6 and TRBJ1-1; no clear D. V shed 4 bases and J shed 4 bases, with 8 bases lying between them. Germline CDR1 and CDR2: SGHDT and YYEEEE. This CDR3 spans 12 amino acids.

The chain carries TRBV4-3 and TRBJ2-7; D uncertain. CDR3 length equals 15 residues. Trimming took 0 bases from V and 4 from J, leaving 13 bases between them. Germline values: CDR1 LGHNA, CDR2 YSLEER. The CDR3 loop is CASSQDLQSGYEQYF. Written as DNA, the CDR3 is TGCGCCAGCAGCCAAGATCTGCAGTCCGGGTACGAGCAGTACTTC.

The rearrangement joins TRBV6-5 to TRBJ1-2; 9 bases align to TRBD1. The CDR3 sequence is 12 residues long. From germline, CDR1 is MNHEY and CDR2 SVGAGI. V lost 9 bases to trimming and J lost 5 bases; unmatched junction nucleotides: 4. This CDR3 is CASLDRGYGYTF. CDR3 coding DNA: TGTGCCAGTTTGGACAGGGGTTATGGCTACACCTTC.

This clone was recorded once. The chain employs TRBV7-7 and TRBJ2-2, with TRBD1 as a possible D gene (5 bases). Germline loops: CDR1 SSHAT, CDR2 FNYEAQ (reference sequence). Trimming took 2 bases from V and 4 from J, leaving 11 bases between them. CDR3 length equals 15 residues. The CDR3 sequence is CASSLSQGLTGELFF. CDR3 coding DNA: TGTGCCAGCAGCTTAAGTCAGGGCCTCACCGGGGAGCTGTTTTTT. Combining the CDR3 with reference TRBV7-7 and TRBJ2-2 gives the whole variable domain GAGVSQSPRYKVTKRGQDVTLRCDPISSHATLYWYQQALGQGPEFLTYFNYEAQPDKSGLPSDRFSAERPEGSISTLTIQRTEQRDSAMYRCASSLSQGLTGELFFGEGSRLTVL.

The V call is TRBV12-2, the J call TRBJ1-1. TRBV12-2 is a pseudogene segment. CDR3 length: 12 amino acids. The CDR3 region is CASRQRRDVAFF. For the CDR3, the DNA is TGTGCAAGTCGCCAAAGGAGGGACGTTGCTTTCTTT.

The chain uses TRBV18 and TRBJ2-7; 7 nucleotides align to TRBD2. Trimming took 3 bases from V and 0 from J; bases not matched to a gene: 11. There are 17 residues in the CDR3. Germline lookup yields CDR1 KGHSH and CDR2 LQKENI. This CDR3 reads CASSPRLKREGSYEQYF. The CDR3 DNA sequence: TGTGCCAGCTCACCTAGGTTGAAGCGGGAAGGCTCCTACGAGCAGTACTTC.

This clone was counted once. The genes are TRBV7-2 and TRBJ2-5, with D possibly TRBD1 on 8 matching bases. Germline-derived CDR1 and CDR2 are SGHTA and FQGNSA. CDR3 length: 14 residues. With 8 bases removed from V and 4 bases from J, the gap between germline ends came to 17 bases. In nucleotides, the CDR3 is TGTGCCAGCGGAACAGGGGGGGCGAGAGAGACCCAGTACTTC. Translation: CASGTGGARETQYF.

This chain joins TRBV4-3 and TRBJ2-1; D unresolved. Trimming removed 2 bases from V and 2 bases from J, with 16 bases in between. Germline V gives CDR1 LGHNA, CDR2 YSLEER. This CDR3 comprises 17 residues. Here the CDR3 DNA reads TGCGCCAGCAGCCAATTCCACGTTCCTGGGCCCTACAATGAGCAGTTCTTC. Translating it yields CASSQFHVPGPYNEQFF.

The V call is TRBV4-1, the J call TRBJ2-1; D gene ambiguous. Per germline, CDR1 MGHRA and CDR2 YSYEKL. The V end was cut by 4 bases, the J end by 0 bases, with 13 bases between. This CDR3 region has 16 residues. The CDR3 protein is CASSPYTESSYNEQFF. The CDR3, as DNA: TGCGCCAGCAGCCCGTACACAGAGAGCTCCTACAATGAGCAGTTCTTC.

The J gene is TRBJ2-7, the V gene TRBV20-1, with TRBD2 matching 7 bases. The V gene end was trimmed by 6 bases and the J gene end by 6 bases; junction bases not matched to a gene: 5. The CDR3 sequence is 11 residues long. Germline V gene lookup returns CDR1 DFQATT and CDR2 SNEGSKA (reference sequence). The CDR3 here is CSAGRAVEQYF. DNA for the CDR3: TGCAGTGCAGGGAGGGCCGTCGAGCAGTACTTC.

This clone was counted only a few times. The V call is TRBV7-2, the J call TRBJ2-3; no definite D call. Trimming took 4 bases from V and 8 from J, leaving 7 bases between them. This CDR3 comprises 11 residues. Per germline, CDR1 SGHTA and CDR2 FQGNSA. CDR3: CASSSGPTQYF. The CDR3 DNA sequence: TGTGCCAGCAGCTCAGGTCCTACGCAGTATTTT.

The CDR3 protein is CASRSGRWGEQYF. In DNA form, the CDR3 reads TGTGCCAGCCGAAGCGGGAGATGGGGTGAGCAGTACTTC. The J gene is TRBJ2-7, the V gene TRBV6-5; 8 bases are shared with TRBD2. CDR1 and CDR2 from the germline V gene are MNHEY and SVGAGI. The junction had 10 bases not matched to a gene; V was cut back by 8 bases and J by 7 bases. The CDR3 runs to 13 residues.

The chain carries TRBV19 and TRBJ1-1; D remains ambiguous. Germline values: CDR1 LNHDA, CDR2 SQIVND (reference sequence). CDR3 length: 13 residues. The V end was cut by 3 bases, the J end by 4 bases, with 9 bases between. The CDR3 spells CASSMGGRTEAFF. CDR3 DNA: TGTGCCAGTAGTATGGGAGGCCGCACTGAAGCTTTCTTT.

DNA for the CDR3: TGTGCCTGGAGTTCAGGGGATACATATAGCTCTGGAAACACCATATATTTT. Its translation is CAWSSGDTYSSGNTIYF. This chain links TRBV30 with TRBJ1-3; TRBD1 might be the D (6 bases). Trimming took 2 bases from V and 0 from J, leaving 17 bases between them. This CDR3 region has 17 residues. Germline V gene lookup returns CDR1 GTSNPN and CDR2 SVGIG (reference sequence).

This chain joins TRBV27 and TRBJ2-3; 15 bases line up with TRBD2. Trimming cost V 2 bases and J 4 bases; bases outside gene matches: 10. The CDR3 loop spans 19 amino acids. Germline V lookup: CDR1 MNHEY, CDR2 SMNVEV (reference sequence). CDR3 nucleotides: TGTGCCAGCAGTTTAAGTACAGGAGGACTAGCGGGAGGGTCAGATACGCAGTATTTT. This codes for CASSLSTGGLAGGSDTQYF.

This chain uses TRBV2 with TRBJ2-2; 10 bases agree with TRBD1. This CDR3 comprises 16 residues. Losses at the gene ends were 6 bases for V and 3 bases for J; bases not matched to a gene: 7. Per germline, CDR1 SNHLY and CDR2 FYNNEI. The CDR3 DNA sequence: TGTGCCAGCAGAGGAAAGACAGGGGGCTACACCGGGGAGCTGTTTTTT. As protein: CASRGKTGGYTGELFF.

CDR3 protein: CASSLGQTNTGELFF. Here the CDR3 DNA reads TGTGCCAGCAGCTTGGGACAGACCAACACCGGGGAGCTGTTTTTT. The rearrangement links TRBV5-4 to TRBJ2-2; tentatively, D is TRBD1 (5 bases). The CDR3 sequence is 15 residues long. V lost 0 bases and J lost 2, with 8 bases in between. Germline V gene sequence: CDR1 SGHNT, CDR2 YYREEE (reference sequence).

V and J are TRBV28 and TRBJ2-5; 11 bases map to TRBD1. V lost 8 bases and J lost 1; bases outside the gene matches: 3. The CDR3 runs to 14 residues. Germline lookup yields CDR1 MDHEN and CDR2 SYDVKM. The CDR3 DNA reads as TGTGCCAGCTCGGACAGGGGGCTCCAAGAGACCCAGTACTTC. Translation gives CASSDRGLQETQYF.

The rearrangement uses TRBV28 and TRBJ2-7; TRBD1 agrees at 8 bases. The CDR3 loop spans 15 amino acids. Germline V lookup: CDR1 MDHEN, CDR2 SYDVKM. Germline trimming cut 6 bases from V and 3 bases from J; bases unmatched to any gene: 10. The DNA for the CDR3 is TGTGCCAGCAGAGACGGACAGGGCGGCATCTACGAGCAGTACTTC. This gives the protein CASRDGQGGIYEQYF.

This clone was found a few times. The chain couples TRBV10-3 to TRBJ1-6; maybe TRBD1 (5 bases). Germline lookup yields CDR1 ENHRY and CDR2 SYGVKD. This CDR3 comprises 14 residues. Trimming pared 0 bases from V and 15 bases from J, leaving 15 bases between. CDR3 protein: CAISESETDFLLHF. The CDR3 DNA follows: TGTGCCATCAGTGAGTCGGAGACAGATTTTCTCCTCCACTTT.

The chain combines TRBV10-3 with TRBJ1-5, with unresolved D. CDR1 ENHRY and CDR2 SYGVKD come from the germline V gene. The CDR3 sequence is 15 residues long. Trimming took 2 bases from V and 2 from J, leaving 10 bases between them. The CDR3 coding sequence is TGTGCCATCAGTGAGCCCGGGGTGGGCAATCAGCCCCAGCATTTT. The encoded protein is CAISEPGVGNQPQHF.

A single count supports this clone. Here the CDR3 reads CASTLAGRTDTQYF. The CDR3 DNA follows: TGTGCCAGCACACTAGCGGGCCGCACAGATACGCAGTATTTT. The rearrangement uses TRBV19 and TRBJ2-3; 9 nucleotides agree with TRBD2. The CDR3 runs to 14 residues. Germline lookup yields CDR1 LNHDA and CDR2 SQIVND (reference sequence). Trimming took 9 bases from V and 1 from J; bases not matched to a gene: 5.

J is TRBJ2-5 and V is TRBV9; 11 nucleotides align to TRBD2. CDR1 and CDR2 from the germline V gene are SGDLS and YYNGEE. This CDR3 comprises 19 residues. The J segment lost 4 bases and the V segment lost 0 bases, leaving 14 bases of the junction unmatched. The CDR3: CASSVGVLAGGGGAETQYF. CDR3 bases: TGTGCCAGCAGCGTAGGGGTGCTAGCGGGGGGAGGAGGAGCAGAGACCCAGTACTTC.

The J gene is TRBJ2-5, the V gene TRBV21-1; TRBD2 reflects the table's D call only, with no check against the DNA. TRBV21-1 is shown as a pseudogene. The CDR3 is 16 residues long. The CDR3 bases are TGTGCCAGCAGCAAAGACGGGGGGGGTAGGCAAGAGACCCAGTACTTC. Protein product: CASSKDGGGRQETQYF.

This clone has more than one count but fewer than ten. This chain connects TRBV27 to TRBJ2-7; TRBD1 is a possible D gene (6 bases). Germline V CDR1 and CDR2: MNHEY, SMNVEV (reference sequence). The V end lost 10 bases, the J end lost 4 bases, and 17 bases lay between the germline ends. The CDR3 has 13 amino acids. Written as DNA, the CDR3 is TGTGCCATCACAGGGCACCAGGAATACGAGCAGTACTTC. The encoded protein is CAITGHQEYEQYF.